These T cell receptor beta chains were read from a single sample in a study of cytomegalovirus exposure and HLA in healthy donors. TCRdb keeps only in-frame clones here, not all; method: immunoSEQ multiplex PCR. This table has tens of thousands of clones, around 71% appearing once. Sequencing used PBMCs. The receptors here all came from a man in his 60s in good health and CMV-seronegative. Both conserved end residues are part of each CDR3. The order of the fields is D gene, J gene, V gene, clone size, CDR3 protein, CDR3 DNA. A D gene is named only where the DNA matches it firmly. Rows may omit the clone size; those that give it use once, few, many or a size class.

>-|TRBJ2-1|TRBV15|-
CATSRDLWSASYNEQFF
TGTGCCACCAGCAGAGATCTCTGGAGTGCGTCCTACAATGAGCAGTTCTTC
>-|TRBJ2-3|TRBV2|-
CASGHPPDTDTQYF
TGTGCCAGCGGACATCCTCCTGACACAGATACGCAGTATTTT
>TRBD1|TRBJ1-1|TRBV5-1|-
CASNSPGQGPVNTEAFF
TGCGCCAGCAATTCACCGGGACAGGGGCCTGTGAACACTGAAGCTTTCTTT
>-|TRBJ2-7|TRBV11-2|-
CASSLGPGDDEQYF
TGTGCCAGCAGCTTAGGTCCAGGGGATGACGAGCAGTACTTC
>TRBD2|TRBJ2-3|TRBV7-9|few
CASSSGQGGGLTDTQYF
TGTGCCAGCAGCTCAGGGCAGGGCGGGGGGCTCACAGATACGCAGTATTTT
>-|TRBJ1-1|TRBV28|-
CAGGEQNTEAFF
TGTGCCGGGGGGGAACAGAACACTGAAGCTTTCTTT
>-|TRBJ1-5|TRBV6-1|-
CASCYSHNQPQHF
TGTGCCAGCTGCTACAGCCACAATCAGCCCCAGCATTTT
>-|TRBJ1-1|TRBV9|-
CASTRTWGGSEAFF
TGTGCCAGCACCAGAACCTGGGGGGGCTCTGAAGCTTTCTTT
>-|TRBJ1-5|TRBV10-3|-
CAISVTGIGQPQHF
TGTGCCATCAGTGTCACAGGGATCGGGCAGCCCCAGCATTTT
>-|TRBJ1-4|TRBV4-3|-
CASSQMRTVNEKLFF
TGCGCCAGCAGCCAAATGAGGACAGTGAATGAAAAACTGTTTTTT
>TRBD1|TRBJ1-4|TRBV27|-
CASSLTRGPDNEKLFF
TGTGCCAGCAGTTTAACCAGGGGGCCGGATAATGAAAAACTGTTTTTT
>-|TRBJ2-1|TRBV19|-
CASSYSSTSRSYNEQFF
TGTGCCAGTAGTTATTCCTCGACTAGTCGCTCCTACAATGAGCAGTTCTTC
>-|TRBJ1-1|TRBV7-2|-
CASSAHKEAFF
TGTGCCAGCAGCGCCCACAAGGAAGCTTTCTTT
>-|TRBJ1-6|TRBV5-1|-
CASSFGERNSPLHF
TGCGCCAGCAGCTTTGGAGAAAGGAATTCACCCCTCCACTTT
>TRBD2|TRBJ2-5|TRBV6-1|-
CASEPGLASGETQYF
TGTGCCAGCGAACCGGGACTAGCGAGCGGAGAGACCCAGTACTTC
>TRBD1|TRBJ1-2|TRBV25-1|-
CASSATGGTGPGGYTF
TGTGCCAGCAGCGCCACAGGGGGGACAGGCCCTGGAGGCTACACCTTC
>-|TRBJ1-1|TRBV10-3|-
CAISEATNTEAFF
TGTGCCATCAGTGAGGCGACTAACACTGAAGCTTTCTTT
>-|TRBJ1-1|TRBV19|-
CASSITGVTEAFF
TGTGCCAGTAGTATCACGGGGGTGACTGAAGCTTTCTTT
>TRBD1|TRBJ2-7|TRBV7-9|once
CASSYNPGQGPYEQYF
TGTGCCAGCAGCTACAACCCGGGACAGGGTCCCTACGAGCAGTACTTC
>-|TRBJ2-2|TRBV4-1|-
CASSQAQVGELFF
TGCGCCAGCAGCCAAGCCCAGGTGGGGGAGCTGTTTTTT
>-|TRBJ2-2|TRBV5-4|-
CASSLASRGLNTGELFF
TGTGCCAGCAGCCTGGCCTCGCGGGGGCTGAACACCGGGGAGCTGTTTTTT
>-|TRBJ2-5|TRBV4-3|few
CASSQDQNREWETQYF
TGCGCCAGCAGCCAAGATCAAAACAGGGAATGGGAGACCCAGTACTTC
>-|TRBJ1-3|TRBV5-1|-
CASSLQSLSGNTIYF
TGCGCCAGCAGCCTACAGTCACTCTCTGGAAACACCATATATTTT
>-|TRBJ2-5|TRBV6-1|few
CASSEAGAGYQETQYF
TGTGCCAGCAGTGAAGCTGGAGCTGGGTACCAAGAGACCCAGTACTTC
>TRBD2|TRBJ2-1|TRBV6-5|-
CASTRGGGGYNEQFF
TGTGCCAGCACTCGGGGAGGCGGGGGTTACAATGAGCAGTTCTTC
>-|TRBJ2-7|TRBV2|-
CATGGLTYEQYF
TGTGCCACCGGGGGGCTTACCTACGAGCAGTACTTC
>TRBD1|TRBJ2-3|TRBV7-9|-
CASSFGQDGHTQYF
TGTGCCAGCAGCTTCGGACAGGACGGGCATACGCAGTATTTT